This T cell receptor beta chain was profiled in a study of post-analysis software for immune sequencing data. Notes on the study in general: When patients were compared with controls, 5 or 6 TRBV segments were more frequent, TRBV5-6, TRBV5-1 and TRBV20-1 among them.

CDR1 and CDR2 from the germline V gene are SGHAT and FQNNGV. The CDR3 length is 15 residues. The V gene lost 5 bases and the J gene lost 5 bases, with 15 bases spanning the gap. Remarks on this clonotype: What it recognizes is unknown.

The TCR beta cDNA libraries contained unique molecular identifiers. One entry per CDR3 protein results from TCRdb running MiXCR on the PCR reads. The sample includes hundreds of thousands of distinct CDR3 sequences, approximately 59% of them seen just once. The chain combines TRBV11-2 with TRBJ1-4; tentative D call: TRBD1 (6 bases). The TCR originated in a girl aged 2 to 9 with multiple sclerosis. Sequencing was carried out using blood. The CDR3 sequence is CASSPIRGRNEKLFF. CDR3 DNA: TGTGCCAGCAGCCCCATCAGGGGCCGGAATGAAAAACTGTTTTTT.